There are a few counts of the clone carrying this TCR beta chain. The antigen remains undetermined. This sample was included in a study of identical twins. Template switching added a universal primer site; cDNA carried unique molecular identifiers. A single record per CDR3 protein comes from TCRdb applying MiXCR to the 5' RACE reads. The sample carries 250,000 to 300,000 distinct CDR3 sequences, roughly 8.7% recorded once. Germline-derived CDR1 and CDR2 are SGHTA and FQGTGA. Trimming cost V 5 bases and J 1 base, with 10 bases left between them. This CDR3 has 14 residues. Findings and limits, study-wide: The study found weaker excess twin sharing in beta out-of-frame sequences.

These data were also filed under a second study, of yellow fever vaccine responses in identical twins.

Input material: CD8+ T cells sorted from blood. The sequence derives from a woman between 18 and 29 years old in good health. The chain combines TRBV7-3 with TRBJ2-3; D might be TRBD1 or TRBD2, each matching 6 bases. The DNA of the CDR3 is TGTGCCAGCAGCCCAAGGGGGGGCACAGATACGCAGTATTTT. Amino acids: CASSPRGGTDTQYF.